This TCR beta chain was identified during a study of shared clonotypes between healthy human individuals. Study results and caveats: Non-shared clonotypes showed lower generation probabilities than clonotypes common to all four donors. Collection of samples was limited to blood; tissue repertoires likely differ.

In the source study's methods: Filtering differed for immunoSEQ, which gave only junction sequences without quality scores. Profiled with immunoSEQ multiplex PCR; TCRdb holds only in-frame clones, not every one. V and J calls and clone size follow that table, whereas D and trimming were derived from the DNA. The repertoire holds more than 600,000 clones, with approximately 90% as singletons. Positively selected for CCR7, the CD45RO-negative cells used as naive CD8 cells excluded terminally differentiated effector memory CD45RA+ cells. Worth noting for this clone: Its matching antigen is unknown.

The CDR3 sequence is 13 residues long. CDR1 is SGHTA, CDR2 FQGNSA, per germline. V lost 1 base and J lost 4, with 7 bases in between. The sequence came from a man aged 25 to 45 in good health. Specimen: naive CD8+ T cells sorted from blood. The V call is TRBV7-2, the J call TRBJ2-5, with D perhaps TRBD2 (6 bases). The CDR3, as DNA: TGTGCCAGCAGCTTAGGGGGGGTAGAGACCCAGTACTTC. Translation: CASSLGGVETQYF. The complete variable domain, with remaining parts taken from reference TRBV7-2 and TRBJ2-5, reads GAGVSQSPSNKVTEKGKDVELRCDPISGHTALYWYRQSLGQGLEFLIYFQGNSAPDKSGLPSDRFSAERTGGSVSTLTIQRTQQEDSAVYLCASSLGGVETQYFGPGTRLLVL.